The 13 T cell receptor beta chains given below trace back to one sample, sequenced in a study of T cell responses to AZD1222 COVID-19 vaccine. Clones were read by immunoSEQ multiplex PCR, and TCRdb kept only the in-frame ones, dropping some. This table holds about 180,000 clones, approximately 90% found once. Here the sequenced sample was peripheral blood, taken 28 days after the second AZD1222 dose. The receptor source for this set is an adult who received the AZD1222 COVID-19 vaccine.

This clone was observed a single time. V and J are TRBV7-3 and TRBJ2-1, with TRBD1 matching 11 bases. The trim removed 5 bases at V and 7 bases at J, leaving 10 bases unmatched. This CDR3 is 16 amino acids long. Germline loops: CDR1 SGHTA, CDR2 FQGTGA. The CDR3 DNA is TGTGCCAGCAGCCTTATCGGGACAGGGGGTTGGAATGAGCAGTTCTTC. Translating gives CASSLIGTGGWNEQFF.

The chain combines TRBV13 with TRBJ2-7; 10 bases agree with TRBD1. Germline V gene sequence: CDR1 PRHDT, CDR2 FYEKMQ (reference sequence). This CDR3 contains 18 residues. V gave up 4 bases and J gave up 3 bases; unmatched junction bases: 15. In DNA form, the CDR3 reads TGTGCCAGCAGCTCACCGGGACAGGGGTCTCCGACTGGCTACGAGCAGTACTTC. Protein product: CASSSPGQGSPTGYEQYF.

The V gene is TRBV7-2, the J gene TRBJ1-5; 9 bases agree with TRBD1. Per the germline V gene, CDR1 is SGHTA and CDR2 is FQGNSA. CDR3 length equals 14 residues. The junction had 1 base not matched to a gene; V was cut back by 4 bases and J by 3 bases. The CDR3 DNA follows: TGTGCCAGCAGCTGGACAGGGGTCAATCAGCCCCAGCATTTT. It is translated as CASSWTGVNQPQHF.

The chain is built from TRBV10-3 and TRBJ1-2, with 7 nucleotides matching TRBD1. J gave up 4 bases and V 10 bases, and 9 bases lay outside the gene matches. The length of the CDR3 is 13 residues. The germline V gene has CDR1 ENHRY and CDR2 SYGVKD. The CDR3 here is CATRQGESYGYTF. In DNA, the CDR3 is TGTGCCACCCGACAGGGCGAAAGCTATGGCTACACCTTC.

The chain links TRBV6-9 to TRBJ1-2; no reliable D call. The CDR3 spans 15 residues. Germline V gene lookup returns CDR1 MNHGY and CDR2 SVAAGI. Trimming cost V 2 bases and J 7 bases, with 17 bases left between them. The DNA of the CDR3 is TGTGCCAGCAGTTATGGAGGCAGGCGCCCTGGTGGCTACACCTTC. Translation gives CASSYGGRRPGGYTF.

The chain is built from TRBV28 and TRBJ2-7, with 9 nucleotides matching TRBD2. The CDR3 covers 17 residues. V shed 7 bases and J 3 bases; nucleotides not matched to a gene: 16. Germline V gene sequence: CDR1 MDHEN, CDR2 SYDVKM. The CDR3 region has the DNA TGTGCCAGCACCACCGGGGGGCGAGGACTAGCGAGCTACGAGCAGTACTTC. Its translation: CASTTGGRGLASYEQYF.

The CDR3 DNA sequence: TGTGCCAGCAGCTGGGGACAGGGGCTCAACGTCCTGACTTTC. Translating it yields CASSWGQGLNVLTF. The genes are TRBV5-6 and TRBJ2-6, with TRBD1 identical over 10 bases. The CDR3 totals 14 residues. The germline CDR1 and CDR2 sequences are SGHDT and YYEEEE. V lost 3 bases, J lost 9 bases, and 3 bases stayed unmatched.

The chain employs TRBV28 and TRBJ1-2; a possible D gene is TRBD1 (6 bases). Germline assignment: CDR1 MDHEN and CDR2 SYDVKM. This CDR3 contains 15 residues. V shed 10 bases and J shed 4 bases, with 22 bases lying between them. The CDR3 DNA is TGTGCCACGGGGGGCCCAGGGCTGGGGAGCTATGGCTACACCTTC. Its translation: CATGGPGLGSYGYTF.

The V and J genes are TRBV6-1 and TRBJ1-5, with D possibly matching TRBD1 (6 bases). Germline V gene sequence: CDR1 MNHNS, CDR2 SASEGT. This CDR3 contains 16 residues. Trimming took off 3 bases at V and 0 bases at J, with 12 bases between the two ends. The CDR3 sequence is CASSDGTPYSNQPQHF. The CDR3 bases are TGTGCCAGCAGTGACGGGACACCATATAGCAATCAGCCCCAGCATTTT.

The J gene is TRBJ2-6, the V gene TRBV12-3 or TRBV12-4; D remains unclear. V dropped 7 bases and J dropped 1 base, with 5 bases sitting between them. The CDR3 runs to 13 residues. This CDR3 is CASTSSGANVLTF. The CDR3 DNA follows: TGTGCCAGCACCTCGTCTGGGGCCAACGTCCTGACTTTC.

The rearrangement uses TRBV24-1 and TRBJ2-2; a possible D gene is TRBD2 (5 bases). Germline-derived CDR1 and CDR2 are KGHDR and SFDVKD. V was clipped by 9 bases and J by 6 bases, with 16 bases between them. This CDR3 contains 14 residues. The DNA of the CDR3 is TGTGCCACCGGGGATGCCGGGATGGCCGGGGAGCTGTTTTTT. It yields the protein CATGDAGMAGELFF.

The chain has TRBV7-2 and TRBJ2-6, with D unclear. V gave up 5 bases and J gave up 4 bases, with 9 bases separating them. This CDR3 has 14 amino acids. From germline, CDR1 is SGHTA and CDR2 FQGNSA. CDR3 bases: TGTGCCAGCAGCCTTATCATGGGGGCCAACGTCCTGACTTTC. It encodes CASSLIMGANVLTF.

This chain links TRBV6-5 with TRBJ1-2; no reliable D call. The ends were cut back, 0 bases at V and 8 bases at J, with 7 bases in the middle. Germline loops: CDR1 MNHEY, CDR2 SVGAGI. The CDR3 extends over 12 amino acids. The CDR3 DNA sequence: TGTGCCAGCAGTTACTCAGGATGGGGCTACACCTTC. Amino acids: CASSYSGWGYTF.